This entry is about one TCR beta chain. What it binds is unknown. The limits of the CDR3 on the DNA are not certain, so only TCRdb's listed CDR3 is given. Germline V gives CDR1 LNHDA, CDR2 SQIVND (reference sequence). The CDR3 length equals 15 residues, ends included. The data derive from a study of T cell responses to AZD1222 COVID-19 vaccine. General study results and limits: Donors were mostly white British, more females; clonal diversity possibly underestimated. Baseline seropositivity characterized only 5 to 7 AZD1222 recipients. Spike-specific TCR breadth rose after two AZD1222 doses, and depth rose as well. Variant regions that are unmutated are reportedly the target of nearly half of spike-specific TCRs.

Produced via immunoSEQ multiplex PCR; TCRdb's table is partial and in-frame only. This table holds some 180,000 clones, over 80% found once. The chain combines TRBV19 with TRBJ2-2; the D call of TRBD2 is as the table states it, not checked on the DNA. This material consisted of peripheral blood, taken 28 days after the second dose of the MenACWY control vaccine. The TCR was taken from an adult who received the MenACWY meningococcal vaccine as a control. The CDR3 here is CATTPSGRRAGELFF.